This T cell receptor beta chain was retrieved from a study of regulatory T cells in long-lasting Graves disease. Broader study findings: Small sample size may have lowered accuracy. Researchers examined only peripheral blood and not thyroid tissue.

The time point: newly diagnosed GD, antithyroid drugs for less than 3 months. PBMC-derived RNA was used for the TCR library. Arm-PCR of CDR3 regions with iRepertoire HTBI primers generated TCR beta libraries. MiXCR was run by TCRdb on the multiplex PCR reads, yielding one entry per CDR3 protein. The data show hundreds of thousands of distinct CDR3 sequences, roughly 15% seen once. To note about this clonotype: As yet, its antigen is unknown.

The sample also formed part of further work on T cells in Graves' hyperthyroidism and ophthalmopathy. In that study: The study used the HTBI primer set for a first-round RT-PCR of the TCR CDR3.

The material was peripheral blood mononuclear cells (PBMCs), obtained at new diagnosis, from a patient treated with antithyroid drugs. This TCR was sampled from a woman in her twenties or thirties with Graves disease.

The CDR3 is CASQSSWGPNNEQFF. In nucleotides, the CDR3 is TGCGCCAGTCAAAGCTCATGGGGGCCCAACAATGAGCAGTTCTTC. The genes are TRBV5-1 and TRBJ2-1; a weak D match, TRBD1 (6 bases). The V end lost 8 bases, the J end lost 5 bases, and 20 bases lay between the germline ends. Germline CDR1 SGHRS, CDR2 YFSETQ. The CDR3 runs 15 residues.